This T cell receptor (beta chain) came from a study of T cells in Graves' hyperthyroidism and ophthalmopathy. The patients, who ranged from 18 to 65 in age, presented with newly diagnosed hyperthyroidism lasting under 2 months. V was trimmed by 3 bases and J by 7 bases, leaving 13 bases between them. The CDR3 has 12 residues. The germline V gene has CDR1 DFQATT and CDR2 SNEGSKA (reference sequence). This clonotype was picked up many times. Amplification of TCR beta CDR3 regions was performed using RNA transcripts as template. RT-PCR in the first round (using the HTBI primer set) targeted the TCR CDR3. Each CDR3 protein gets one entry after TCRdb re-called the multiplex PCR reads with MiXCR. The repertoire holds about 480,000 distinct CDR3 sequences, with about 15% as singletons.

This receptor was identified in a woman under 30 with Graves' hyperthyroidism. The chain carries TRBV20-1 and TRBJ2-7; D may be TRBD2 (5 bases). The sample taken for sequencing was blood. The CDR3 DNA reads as TGCAGTGCTAGTTCGGCCGGGGAGGAGCAGTACTTC. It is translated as CSASSAGEEQYF.